This T cell receptor (beta chain) was observed in a study of blood T cell repertoires in COVID-19. CDR3 length equals 13 residues. The germline V gene has CDR1 LGHDT and CDR2 YNNKEL (reference sequence). Deletions cut 7 bases from V and 5 bases from J, with 12 bases between. Only in-frame clones appear in the TCRdb table, and some are missing; sequencing was by immunoSEQ multiplex PCR. The data hold 300,000 or so clones, with 85% to 90% observed a single time. In this sample, this clone turned up a few times. What was sequenced was PBMCs or T cells enriched from blood (not recorded which). This clonotype was obtained from a woman between 50 and 59 years old who had been exposed to COVID-19. V is TRBV3-1 (or the pseudogene TRBV3-2) and J is TRBJ1-3; D possibly corresponds to TRBD1 (5 bases). This chain's CDR3 is CASTPDRRNTIYF. Written as DNA, the CDR3 is TGTGCCAGCACGCCAGACAGAAGAAACACCATATATTTT.